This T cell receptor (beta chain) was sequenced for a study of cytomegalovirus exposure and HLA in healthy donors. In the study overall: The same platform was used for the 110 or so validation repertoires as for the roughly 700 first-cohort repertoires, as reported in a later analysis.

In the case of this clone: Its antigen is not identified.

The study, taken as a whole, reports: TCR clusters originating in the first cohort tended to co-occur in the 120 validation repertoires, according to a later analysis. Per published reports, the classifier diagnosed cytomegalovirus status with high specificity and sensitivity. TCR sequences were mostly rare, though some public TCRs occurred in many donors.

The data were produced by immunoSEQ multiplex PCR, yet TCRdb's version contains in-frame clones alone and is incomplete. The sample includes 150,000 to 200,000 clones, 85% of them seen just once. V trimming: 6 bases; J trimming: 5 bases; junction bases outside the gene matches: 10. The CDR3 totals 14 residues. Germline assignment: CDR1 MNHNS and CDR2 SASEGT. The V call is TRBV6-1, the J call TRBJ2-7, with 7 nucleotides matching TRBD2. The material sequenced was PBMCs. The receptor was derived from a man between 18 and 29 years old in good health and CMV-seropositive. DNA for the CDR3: TGTGCCAGCAGGGCGTCCGGCGGGAGCCACGAGCAGTACTTC. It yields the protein CASRASGGSHEQYF.